This TCR beta chain was documented in a study of cytomegalovirus exposure and HLA in healthy donors. Overall study findings and caveats: Per a prior analysis, the majority of TCR beta V segments were productive roughly 87% or roughly 30% of the time. Some V segments could not be told apart, so they were left out, TRBV6-2 and TRBV6-3 among them. Cytomegalovirus association was listed for 164 TCR beta chains.

The CDR3 extends over 18 amino acids. CDR1 is MGHRA, CDR2 YSYEKL, per germline. Trimming took 4 bases from V and 0 from J; bases not matched to a gene: 12. On this clone itself: Antigen specificity is unknown.

This PCR relied on a set of 60 Vbeta primers and 13 Jbeta primers. TCRdb keeps only in-frame clones here, not all; method: immunoSEQ multiplex PCR. The sample lists approximately 190,000 clones, approximately 80% occurring once. The receptor was isolated from a woman between 45 and 65 years old in good health and CMV-seropositive. Sequenced input: PBMCs. The rearrangement links TRBV4-1 to TRBJ1-5; 7 bases align to TRBD1. The CDR3 sequence: CASSPGTDGPYSNQPQHF. The CDR3 nucleotides read TGCGCCAGCAGCCCCGGGACAGACGGACCTTATAGCAATCAGCCCCAGCATTTT.